This T cell receptor (beta chain) comes out of a study of cytotoxic CD8 clonotypes in ibrutinib-treated CLL. Regarding the study as a whole: Different sampling times were used for sustained-remission and progressing patients. Clonality measured at baseline exceeded age-matched healthy donors, tracking circulating CD8+ T-cell counts. A rise in clonality was seen at ibrutinib response, and a fall back toward baseline was seen at progression.

This clone was counted at least ten times. Antigen unknown. This CDR3 has 14 residues. The germline CDR1 and CDR2 sequences are MNHNS and SASEGT. Trimming pared 2 bases from V and 1 base from J, leaving 6 bases between. Repertoires were generated with immunoSEQ multiplex PCR, while TCRdb's copy carries only in-frame clones and drops some. Among some 200,000 clones listed, 79% were seen once. The receptor was derived from a human donor with chronic lymphocytic leukemia. The input for sequencing was PBMCs, taken after 12 months of ibrutinib treatment. This chain connects TRBV6-1 to TRBJ1-5; D gene unclear. CDR3 bases: TGTGCCAGCAGTGAATTAGGGAGCAATCAGCCCCAGCATTTT. This translates into CASSELGSNQPQHF.